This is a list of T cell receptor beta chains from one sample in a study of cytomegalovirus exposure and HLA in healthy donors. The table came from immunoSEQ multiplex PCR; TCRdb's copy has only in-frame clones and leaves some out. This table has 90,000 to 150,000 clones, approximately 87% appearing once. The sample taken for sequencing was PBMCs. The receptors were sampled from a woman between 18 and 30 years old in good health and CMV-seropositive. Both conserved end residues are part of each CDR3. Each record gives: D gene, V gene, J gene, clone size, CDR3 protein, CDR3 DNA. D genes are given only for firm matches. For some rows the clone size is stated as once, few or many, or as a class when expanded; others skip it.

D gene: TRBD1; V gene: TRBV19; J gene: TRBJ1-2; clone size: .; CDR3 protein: CASSSSGTAFWGGYTF; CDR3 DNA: TGTGCCAGTAGTAGTTCCGGGACAGCCTTCTGGGGAGGCTACACCTTC
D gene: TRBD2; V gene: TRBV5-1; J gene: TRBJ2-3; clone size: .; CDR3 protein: CASSLQPGLAAADTQYF; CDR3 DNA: TGCGCCAGCAGCTTACAACCGGGACTAGCGGCCGCAGATACGCAGTATTTT
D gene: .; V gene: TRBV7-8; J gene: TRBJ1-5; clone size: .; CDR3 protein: CASSLTGSNQPQHF; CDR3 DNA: TGTGCCAGCAGCTTAACAGGTAGCAATCAGCCCCAGCATTTT
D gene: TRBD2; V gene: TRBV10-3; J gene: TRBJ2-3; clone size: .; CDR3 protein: CAISPLAGGKSTDTQYF; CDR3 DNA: TGTGCCATCAGCCCATTAGCGGGGGGCAAGAGCACAGATACGCAGTATTTT
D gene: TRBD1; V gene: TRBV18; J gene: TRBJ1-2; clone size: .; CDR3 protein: CASSTQGALANYGYTF; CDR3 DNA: TGTGCCAGCTCAACACAGGGGGCTTTGGCTAACTATGGCTACACCTTC
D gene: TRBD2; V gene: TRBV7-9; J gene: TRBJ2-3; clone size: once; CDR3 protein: CATRNGRETDTQYF; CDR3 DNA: TGTGCCACGCGAAACGGGCGGGAGACAGATACGCAGTATTTT
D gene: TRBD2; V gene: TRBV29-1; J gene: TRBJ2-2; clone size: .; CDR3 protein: CSARTSGSGGELFF; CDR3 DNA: TGCAGCGCCAGGACTAGCGGGAGTGGCGGGGAGCTGTTTTTT
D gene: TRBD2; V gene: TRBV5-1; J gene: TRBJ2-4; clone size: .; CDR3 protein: CASSLAGAGGTQYF; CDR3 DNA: TGCGCCAGCAGCTTGGCGGGAGCGGGGGGAACTCAGTACTTC
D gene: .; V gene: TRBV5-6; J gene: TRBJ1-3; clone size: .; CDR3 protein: CASSLKQSTGNTIYF; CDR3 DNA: TGTGCCAGCAGCTTAAAACAGAGTACTGGAAACACCATATATTTT
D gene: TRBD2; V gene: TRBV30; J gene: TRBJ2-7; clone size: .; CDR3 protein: CAWSPTGLAGGPNPYEQYF; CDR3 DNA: TGTGCCTGGAGTCCGACGGGACTAGCGGGGGGGCCAAATCCCTACGAGCAGTACTTC
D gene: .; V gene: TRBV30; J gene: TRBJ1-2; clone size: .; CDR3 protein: CAWSVPDSNNYGYTF; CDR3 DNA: TGTGCCTGGAGTGTACCCGACAGCAACAACTATGGCTACACCTTC
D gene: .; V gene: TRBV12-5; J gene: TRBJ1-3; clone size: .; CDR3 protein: CASGGAASGNTIYF; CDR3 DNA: TGTGCTAGTGGGGGGGCCGCATCTGGAAACACCATATATTTT
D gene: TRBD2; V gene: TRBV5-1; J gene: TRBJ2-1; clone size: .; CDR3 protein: CASSGGTSGRWYEQFF; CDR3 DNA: TGCGCCAGCAGCGGGGGGACTAGCGGGAGGTGGTATGAGCAGTTCTTC
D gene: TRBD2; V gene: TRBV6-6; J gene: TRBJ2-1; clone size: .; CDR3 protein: CASSPLEAGGYNEQFF; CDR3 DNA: TGTGCCAGCAGTCCCCTTGAAGCGGGAGGGTACAATGAGCAGTTCTTC
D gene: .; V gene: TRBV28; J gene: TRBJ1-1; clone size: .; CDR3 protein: CASSPGDTEAFF; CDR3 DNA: TGTGCCAGCAGCCCAGGGGACACTGAAGCTTTCTTT
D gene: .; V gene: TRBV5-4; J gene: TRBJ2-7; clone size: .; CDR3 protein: CASSLAGSAPSEQYF; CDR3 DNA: TGTGCCAGCAGCTTGGCCGGGAGTGCACCTTCCGAGCAGTACTTC
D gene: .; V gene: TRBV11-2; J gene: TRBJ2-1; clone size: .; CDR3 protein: CASSPLVSRDNEQFF; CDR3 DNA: TGTGCCAGCAGCCCACTAGTTTCTCGGGACAATGAGCAGTTCTTC
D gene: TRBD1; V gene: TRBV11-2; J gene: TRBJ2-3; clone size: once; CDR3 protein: CASSLGDRGRRTDTQYF; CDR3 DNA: TGTGCCAGCAGCTTAGGGGACAGGGGGCGAAGGACAGATACGCAGTATTTT
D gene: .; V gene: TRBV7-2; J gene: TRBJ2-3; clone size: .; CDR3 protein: CASSSYTDTQYF; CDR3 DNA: TGTGCCAGCAGCTCCTACACAGATACGCAGTATTTT
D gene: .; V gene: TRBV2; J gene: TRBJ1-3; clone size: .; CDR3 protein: CASKGPPTGSMGNTIYF; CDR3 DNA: TGTGCCAGCAAGGGTCCACCAACAGGGAGTATGGGAAACACCATATATTTT
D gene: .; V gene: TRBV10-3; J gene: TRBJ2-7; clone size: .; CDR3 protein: CAISASGGSYEQYF; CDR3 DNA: TGTGCCATCAGCGCGAGCGGAGGAAGCTACGAGCAGTACTTC
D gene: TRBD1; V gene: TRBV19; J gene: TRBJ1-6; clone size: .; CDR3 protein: CASSSGTGLSPLHF; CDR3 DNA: TGTGCCAGTAGTTCAGGGACAGGACTTTCACCCCTCCACTTT
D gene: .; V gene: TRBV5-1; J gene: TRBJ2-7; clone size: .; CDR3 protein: CASQAGNSYEQYF; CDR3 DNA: TGCGCCAGCCAGGCAGGGAACTCCTACGAGCAGTACTTC
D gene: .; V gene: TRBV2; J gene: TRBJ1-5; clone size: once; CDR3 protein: CASRTRTGTDQPQHF; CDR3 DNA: TGTGCCAGCAGGACTCGAACAGGGACGGATCAGCCCCAGCATTTT
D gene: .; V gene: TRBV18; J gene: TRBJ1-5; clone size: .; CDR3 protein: CASSRGSNQPQHF; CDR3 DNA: TGTGCCAGCTCCAGGGGTAGCAATCAGCCCCAGCATTTT
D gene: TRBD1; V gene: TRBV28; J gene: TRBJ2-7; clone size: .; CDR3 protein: CASRDTGVSSEQYF; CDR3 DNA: TGTGCCAGCAGGGACACAGGGGTCTCTAGCGAGCAGTACTTC
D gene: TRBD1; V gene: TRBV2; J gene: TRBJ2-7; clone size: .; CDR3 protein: CASARTGSHEQYF; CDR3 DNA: TGTGCCAGCGCAAGGACAGGGTCCCACGAGCAGTACTTC
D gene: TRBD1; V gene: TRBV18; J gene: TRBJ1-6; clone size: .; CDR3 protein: CASSRGQGSTIALHF; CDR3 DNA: TGTGCCAGCTCGAGAGGACAGGGAAGCACAATCGCCCTCCACTTT
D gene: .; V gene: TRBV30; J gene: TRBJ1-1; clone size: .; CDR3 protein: CAWRNRLNTEAFF; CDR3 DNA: TGTGCCTGGAGGAACAGGCTGAACACTGAAGCTTTCTTT
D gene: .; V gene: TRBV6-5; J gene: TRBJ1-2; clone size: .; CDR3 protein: CASSWSASYGYTF; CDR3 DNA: TGTGCCAGCAGTTGGTCCGCGTCCTATGGCTACACCTTC
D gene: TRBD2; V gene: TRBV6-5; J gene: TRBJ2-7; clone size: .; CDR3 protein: CASSFLSGSRDEQYF; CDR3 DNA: TGTGCCAGCAGTTTTCTTAGCGGGAGTCGCGACGAGCAGTACTTC
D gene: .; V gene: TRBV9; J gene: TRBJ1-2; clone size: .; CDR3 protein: CASSAGDEGVAGYTF; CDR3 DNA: TGTGCCAGCAGCGCGGGGGATGAGGGTGTAGCTGGCTACACCTTC